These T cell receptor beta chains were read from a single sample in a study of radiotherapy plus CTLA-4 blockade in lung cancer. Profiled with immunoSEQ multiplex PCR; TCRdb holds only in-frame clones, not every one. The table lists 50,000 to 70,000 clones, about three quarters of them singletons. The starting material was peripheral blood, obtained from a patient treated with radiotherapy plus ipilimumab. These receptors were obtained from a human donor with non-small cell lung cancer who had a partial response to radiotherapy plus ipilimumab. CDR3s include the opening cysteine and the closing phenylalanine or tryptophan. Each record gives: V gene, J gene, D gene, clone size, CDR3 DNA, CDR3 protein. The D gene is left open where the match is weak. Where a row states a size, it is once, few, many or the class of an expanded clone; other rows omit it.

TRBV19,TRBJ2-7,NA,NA,TGTGCCAGTAGTATGGCTGGGGCCTACGAGCAGTACTTC,CASSMAGAYEQYF
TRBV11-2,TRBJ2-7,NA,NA,TGTGCCAGCAGCTTAGATCCCGGGGACTCCTACGAGCAGTACTTC,CASSLDPGDSYEQYF
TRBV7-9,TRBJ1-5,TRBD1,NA,TGTGCCAGCGCCTGGGACAGCGGCAATCAGCCCCAGCATTTT,CASAWDSGNQPQHF
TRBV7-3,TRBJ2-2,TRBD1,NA,TGTGCCAGCAGCTTAGGACAGGGGAAGAACGGGGAGCTGTTTTTT,CASSLGQGKNGELFF
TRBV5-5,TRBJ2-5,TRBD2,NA,TGTGCCAGCAGCTTGGTGGCTAGCGGGGGGCAAGAGACCCAGTACTTC,CASSLVASGGQETQYF
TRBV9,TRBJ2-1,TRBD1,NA,TGTGCCAGCAGCCCGGCAGGGACAGGGTTTTATGAGCAGTTCTTC,CASSPAGTGFYEQFF
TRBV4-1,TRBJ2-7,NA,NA,TGCGCCAGCAGCCAAGAAAGCCGGAGCTGGGAGTCCTACGAGCAGTACTTC,CASSQESRSWESYEQYF
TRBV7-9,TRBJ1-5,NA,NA,TGTGCCAGCAGCCCGACACTTAGCAATCAGCCCCAGCATTTT,CASSPTLSNQPQHF
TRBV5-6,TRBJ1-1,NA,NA,TGTGCCAGCAGCTCCTCTCCGGGACACATGAACACTGAAGCTTTCTTT,CASSSSPGHMNTEAFF
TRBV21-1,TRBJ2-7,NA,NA,TGTGCCAGCAGCAAATGGAGGGTAGGCTACGAGCAGTACTTC,CASSKWRVGYEQYF
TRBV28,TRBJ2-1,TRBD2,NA,TGTGCCAGCACTAGGGCTAGCGGGGGGGCGAACAATGAGCAGTTCTTC,CASTRASGGANNEQFF
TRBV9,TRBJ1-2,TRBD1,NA,TGTGCCAGCAGCGGGGACAGGTCCTATGGCTACACCTTC,CASSGDRSYGYTF
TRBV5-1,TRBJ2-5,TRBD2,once,TGCGCCAGCAGCTTGACCACCTCAGGGACTAGCGGAAAGTACTTC,CASSLTTSGTSGKYF
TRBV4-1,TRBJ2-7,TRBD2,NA,TGCGCCAGCAGCCCGCGTTCGAGCGGGGGGAGCTCCTACGAGCAGTACTTC,CASSPRSSGGSSYEQYF
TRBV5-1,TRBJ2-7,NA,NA,TGCGCCAGCAGCTTGACGTATCCGGGCTACGAGCAGTACTTC,CASSLTYPGYEQYF
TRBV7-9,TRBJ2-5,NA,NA,TGTGCCAGCAGCCCTAGACAGGTACAAGAGACCCAGTACTTC,CASSPRQVQETQYF